This T cell receptor (beta chain) is drawn from a study of immune cell composition in non-small cell lung cancer (dated by TCRdb to the late 2010s). Some background on the complete study: Histologic subtype, mostly lung adenocarcinoma or squamous cell carcinoma, was determined with H&E together with p63, CK5, Napsin A and TTF-1 immunohistochemistry. Using Adaptive Biotechnologies, the researchers ran TCR-beta sequencing on 34 paired NSCLC tumour and non-adjacent lung specimens, along with around 25 tumour-only specimens. In supplementary cohort #1, which comprised some eleven lung adenocarcinoma cases, paired tumour/lung TCR-beta sequencing was performed and TIL populations were generated so that tumour reactivity could be assessed. A few tumour specimens with TCR-beta data were of rare histological subtypes and were excluded from the subtype comparisons. General study outcomes and caveats: Nearly half of NSCLC cases had tumour-associated clones >0.5%, with 75% to 80% of squamous carcinomas showing such clones compared with 30% to 35% of adenocarcinomas. No significant correlation was found between smoking pack-years and tumour TCR-beta clonality. In some 11 adenocarcinoma cases, maximal tumour-associated clone frequency correlated strongly with TIL tumour reactivity, whereas overall clonality did not. The reactivity cohort included only around eleven cases, and whether tumour-reactive clones share sequences with the dominant in vivo tumour-associated clones was not shown. Significantly higher Top 10 clone scores and productive clonality were observed in lung squamous cell carcinoma than in lung adenocarcinoma tumours.

From frozen aliquots of unsorted single-cell suspensions, genomic DNA was isolated using the QIAamp DNA kit. Surgically resected non-small cell lung cancer tissue was used for the tumour samples. Tissues were received within 2 hours of resection and processed immediately into single-cell suspensions. Tissue was mechanically dissociated and enzymatically digested with DNase I, collagenase I and hyaluronidase for roughly 28 minutes at 37 °C, then filtered and RBC-lysed. A two-step multiplex PCR amplified TCR-beta CDR3 regions from genomic DNA, and the second step of the PCR added Illumina-compatible adaptors. TCR-beta immunosequencing was carried out on an Illumina platform through the commercial immunoSEQ service. From the authors' description of their analysis: Repertoires were summarised as Top 10 Clones, the percentage of T-cell templates from the ten most frequent sequences, and productive clonality. Productive clonality ranged from 0 to 1, with 1 indicating a monoclonal population. Using log10 scatter plots, tumour-associated clones were identified as sequences that made up at least 0.1% of tumour T-cell templates yet were absent from the matched non-adjacent lung. Two-group comparisons used Student's t-tests, stages used ANOVA, and relationships used linear regression, analysed in GraphPad Prism7 and R. TCRdb took this table from immuneACCESS and kept in-frame rearrangements with V and J called. Such tables lack part of the clones; where checked against another copy, unresolved V genes explain under half of the gap, and the rest is unexplained. V, J and clone size reflect that table, while D and trimming were determined from the DNA. This sample is represented by about 7,600 clones; approximately 78% of them were singletons. The ten top clones hold approximately 12% of the sample.

CDR1 MNHEY and CDR2 SMNVEV were looked up in the germline V gene (reference sequence). The CDR3 numbers 13 residues from cysteine through phenylalanine. Only the CDR3 DNA stays, 39 bases, in frame from base 1. Trimming costs V 5 bases and J 5 bases, and their ends lie 13 bases apart. This clone was found a few times. It lacks a known antigen. One base away there is no much larger clone; base qualities are not given. The chain couples TRBV27 to TRBJ2-7; the D gene assignment is perhaps TRBD1 or TRBD2, with each matching 5 bases. This TCR derives from a human donor with non-small cell lung cancer. The specimen sequenced was lung tumor tissue. The CDR3 loop reads CASSPRGDHEQYF. The DNA sequence is TGTGCCAGCAGTCCGAGAGGGGACCACGAGCAGTACTTC.